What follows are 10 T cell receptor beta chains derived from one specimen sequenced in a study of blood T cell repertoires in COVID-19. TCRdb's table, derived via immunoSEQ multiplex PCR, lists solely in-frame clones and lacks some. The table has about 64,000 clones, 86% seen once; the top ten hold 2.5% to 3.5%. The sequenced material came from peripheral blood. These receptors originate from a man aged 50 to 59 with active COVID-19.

CDR3 residues: CASSRPGAPNYGYTF. The CDR3 DNA reads as TGTGCCAGCAGTCGCCCTGGGGCGCCCAACTATGGCTACACCTTC. The chain combines TRBV28 with TRBJ1-2; weak D call: TRBD1 (5 bases). Germline V CDR1 and CDR2: MDHEN, SYDVKM. V dropped 5 bases and J dropped 2 bases, with 15 bases sitting between them. The CDR3 has 15 residues.

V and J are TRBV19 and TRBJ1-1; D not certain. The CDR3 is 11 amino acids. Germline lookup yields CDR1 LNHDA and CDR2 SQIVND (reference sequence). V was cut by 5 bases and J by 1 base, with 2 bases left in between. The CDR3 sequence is CASSQNTEAFF. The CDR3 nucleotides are TGTGCCAGTAGTCAGAACACTGAAGCTTTCTTT. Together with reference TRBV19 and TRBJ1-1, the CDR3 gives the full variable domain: DGGITQSPKYLFRKEGQNVTLSCEQNLNHDAMYWYRQDPGQGLRLIYYSQIVNDFQKGDIAEGYSVSREKKESFPLTVTSAQKNPTAFYLCASSQNTEAFFGQGTRLTVV.

Here the CDR3 DNA reads TGTGCCAGCAGCGTTACTAGCGGGGTTATGAATGAGCAGTTCTTC. It encodes CASSVTSGVMNEQFF. The chain employs TRBV9 and TRBJ2-1; 10 nucleotides agree with TRBD2. CDR1 and CDR2 (germline): SGDLS, YYNGEE. J lost 7 bases, V lost 2 bases, and 6 bases had no gene match. CDR3 size: 15 residues.

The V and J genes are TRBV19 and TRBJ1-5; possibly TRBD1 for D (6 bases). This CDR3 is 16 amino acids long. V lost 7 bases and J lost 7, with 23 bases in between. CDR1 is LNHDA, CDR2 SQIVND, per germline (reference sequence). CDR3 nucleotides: TGTGCCAGTACGGCCCAATATACAGGGTCACACCAGCCCCAGCATTTT. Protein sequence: CASTAQYTGSHQPQHF.

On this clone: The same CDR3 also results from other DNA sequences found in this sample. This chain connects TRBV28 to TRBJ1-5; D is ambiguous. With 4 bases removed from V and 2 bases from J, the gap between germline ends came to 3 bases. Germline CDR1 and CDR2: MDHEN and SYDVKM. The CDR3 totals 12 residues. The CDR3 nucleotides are TGTGCCAGCAGTTCTGGCAATCAGCCCCAGCATTTT. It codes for CASSSGNQPQHF.

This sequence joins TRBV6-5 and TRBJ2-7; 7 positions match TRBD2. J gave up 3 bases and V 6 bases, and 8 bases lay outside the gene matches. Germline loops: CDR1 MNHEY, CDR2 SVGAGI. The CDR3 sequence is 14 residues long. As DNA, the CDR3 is TGTGCCAGCAGGACGGAGGGGAGGGGCTACGAGCAGTACTTC. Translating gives CASRTEGRGYEQYF.

CDR3 sequence reads: CASSLATYTDTQYF. Written as DNA, the CDR3 is TGCGCCAGCAGCTTGGCTACCTACACAGATACGCAGTATTTT. J is TRBJ2-3 and V is TRBV5-1; no firm D call. V gave up 0 bases and J gave up 2 bases, with 7 bases separating them. Germline V gene lookup returns CDR1 SGHRS and CDR2 YFSETQ. The CDR3 is made up of 14 amino acids. Looking up the rest from reference TRBV5-1 and TRBJ2-3 gives the full variable domain: KAGVTQTPRYLIKTRGQQVTLSCSPISGHRSVSWYQQTPGQGLQFLFEYFSETQRNKGNFPGRFSGRQFSNSRSEMNVSTLELGDSALYLCASSLATYTDTQYFGPGTRLTVL.

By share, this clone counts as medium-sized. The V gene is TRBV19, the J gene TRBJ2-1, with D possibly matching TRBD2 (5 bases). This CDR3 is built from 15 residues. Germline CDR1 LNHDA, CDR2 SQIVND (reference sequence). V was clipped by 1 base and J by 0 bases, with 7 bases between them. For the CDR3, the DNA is TGTGCCAGTAGTATAGGAGGGCTCTCCTACAATGAGCAGTTCTTC. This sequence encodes CASSIGGLSYNEQFF.

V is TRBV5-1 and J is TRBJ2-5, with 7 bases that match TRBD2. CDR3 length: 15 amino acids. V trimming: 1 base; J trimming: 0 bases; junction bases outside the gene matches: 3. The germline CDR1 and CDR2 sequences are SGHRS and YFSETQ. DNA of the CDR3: TGCGCCAGCAGCTTGCCAGCGGGGAACCAAGAGACCCAGTACTTC. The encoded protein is CASSLPAGNQETQYF.

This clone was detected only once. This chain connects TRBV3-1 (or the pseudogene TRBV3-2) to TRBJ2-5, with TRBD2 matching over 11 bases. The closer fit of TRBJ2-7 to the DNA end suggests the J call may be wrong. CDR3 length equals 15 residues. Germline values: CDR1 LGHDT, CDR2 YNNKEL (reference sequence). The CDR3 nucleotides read TGTGCCAGCAGCCAACCAACTAGCGGGAGCTACGAGCAGTACTTC. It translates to CASSQPTSGSYEQYF.